The rows below give T cell receptor beta chains drawn from one sample of a study of cytomegalovirus exposure and HLA in healthy donors. TCRdb keeps only in-frame clones here, not all; method: immunoSEQ multiplex PCR. The sample consists of 200,000 or so clones, more than 80% of them appearing once. Sequencing input: PBMCs. These receptor sequences come from a man between 18 and 35 years old in good health and CMV-seropositive. Each CDR3 is given with its conserved first and last residue. The order of the fields is CDR3 DNA, CDR3 protein, V gene, J gene, D gene, clone size. D genes are given only for firm matches. Clone size is given for some rows only: seen once, a few or many times, or a class if the clone is expanded.

CDR3 DNA: TGCGCCAGCAGCAGGACTAGCGGAGCCCCCACAGATACGCAGTATTTT
CDR3 protein: CASSRTSGAPTDTQYF
V gene: TRBV4-1
J gene: TRBJ2-3
D gene: TRBD2
clone size: .

CDR3 DNA: TGTGCCAGCAGACCACAGGGACTAGCGGTCTACGAGCAGTACTTC
CDR3 protein: CASRPQGLAVYEQYF
V gene: TRBV27
J gene: TRBJ2-7
D gene: TRBD2
clone size: many

CDR3 DNA: TGTGCCCTCGGGGGGACATCGAGTGGGGAGCAGTACTTC
CDR3 protein: CALGGTSSGEQYF
V gene: TRBV28
J gene: TRBJ2-7
D gene: .
clone size: .

CDR3 DNA: TGCGCCAGCAGCTTGGGTTTAGCGGGGACTTACGAGCAGTACTTC
CDR3 protein: CASSLGLAGTYEQYF
V gene: TRBV5-1
J gene: TRBJ2-7
D gene: TRBD2
clone size: .

CDR3 DNA: TGCGCCAGCCAGAGGGCTGGGGCCAACGTCCTGACTTTC
CDR3 protein: CASQRAGANVLTF
V gene: TRBV5-1
J gene: TRBJ2-6
D gene: .
clone size: .

CDR3 DNA: TGCAGCGTTGAGGGGACTAGCGGGAGTAATGAGCAGTTCTTC
CDR3 protein: CSVEGTSGSNEQFF
V gene: TRBV29-1
J gene: TRBJ2-1
D gene: TRBD2
clone size: .

CDR3 DNA: TGTGCCAGTAGTATGTCAGGGGCAGGGGGCAATCAGCCCCAGCATTTT
CDR3 protein: CASSMSGAGGNQPQHF
V gene: TRBV19
J gene: TRBJ1-5
D gene: .
clone size: once

CDR3 DNA: TGCAGCGTTCCTCCGGGGACAGGGGGCACAGATACGCAGTATTTT
CDR3 protein: CSVPPGTGGTDTQYF
V gene: TRBV29-1
J gene: TRBJ2-3
D gene: TRBD1
clone size: .

CDR3 DNA: TGCAGCGCCCACACTGGACTAGCGGGAGGGCCGGAGTACTTC
CDR3 protein: CSAHTGLAGGPEYF
V gene: TRBV29-1
J gene: TRBJ2-7
D gene: TRBD2
clone size: .

CDR3 DNA: TGTGCCTGGAGTGTCGGGGAAAAACTGTTTTTT
CDR3 protein: CAWSVGEKLFF
V gene: TRBV30
J gene: TRBJ1-4
D gene: .
clone size: .

CDR3 DNA: TGTGCCAGCAGGGGACAGGGGGCGTCGAACACCGGGGAGCTGTTTTTT
CDR3 protein: CASRGQGASNTGELFF
V gene: TRBV7-9
J gene: TRBJ2-2
D gene: TRBD1
clone size: .

CDR3 DNA: TGTGCCAGCAGCCCGGGCTTCAGGGGGCGAGACAATGAGCAGTTCTTC
CDR3 protein: CASSPGFRGRDNEQFF
V gene: TRBV5-4
J gene: TRBJ2-1
D gene: TRBD1
clone size: once

CDR3 DNA: TGTGCCAGTAGTGTACAGGGGGGTAGCAATCAGCCCCAGCATTTT
CDR3 protein: CASSVQGGSNQPQHF
V gene: TRBV19
J gene: TRBJ1-5
D gene: TRBD1
clone size: .

CDR3 DNA: TGTGCCAGCCGAGACCAGGAAGCAGGGCCCCAGCATTTT
CDR3 protein: CASRDQEAGPQHF
V gene: TRBV6-1
J gene: TRBJ1-5
D gene: .
clone size: .

CDR3 DNA: TGCGCCAGCAGCCCAAGGACAGGGGGCGACATTCAGTACTTC
CDR3 protein: CASSPRTGGDIQYF
V gene: TRBV5-1
J gene: TRBJ2-4
D gene: TRBD1
clone size: .

CDR3 DNA: TGTGCCAGCAGCTTAGGACAGGATAACTATGGCTACACCTTC
CDR3 protein: CASSLGQDNYGYTF
V gene: TRBV7-9
J gene: TRBJ1-2
D gene: .
clone size: many

CDR3 DNA: TGTGCCAGCCATACCTCGGGGGATCCGTACTTC
CDR3 protein: CASHTSGDPYF
V gene: TRBV28
J gene: TRBJ2-7
D gene: .
clone size: .

CDR3 DNA: TGTGCCAGCAGCTTAAACCCGGGTGGTGTAAGAGAAAAACTGTTTTTT
CDR3 protein: CASSLNPGGVREKLFF
V gene: TRBV11-2
J gene: TRBJ1-4
D gene: .
clone size: .

CDR3 DNA: TGCGCCAGCAGCTTGACTGGCAGGGGGGAAGAGACCCAGTACTTC
CDR3 protein: CASSLTGRGEETQYF
V gene: TRBV5-1
J gene: TRBJ2-5
D gene: .
clone size: .

CDR3 DNA: TGTGCCAGCAGTTCCGGAGAAACAGATACGCAGTATTTT
CDR3 protein: CASSSGETDTQYF
V gene: TRBV6-5
J gene: TRBJ2-3
D gene: .
clone size: .

CDR3 DNA: TGCGCCAGCAGTCTGACTACTACCTACTTAGGGACAGATACGCAGTATTTT
CDR3 protein: CASSLTTTYLGTDTQYF
V gene: TRBV23-1
J gene: TRBJ2-3
D gene: .
clone size: .

CDR3 DNA: TGTGCCAGCAGCTTATTGGGGAGGGGGTCCTACGAGCAGTACTTC
CDR3 protein: CASSLLGRGSYEQYF
V gene: TRBV7-3
J gene: TRBJ2-7
D gene: .
clone size: .

CDR3 DNA: TGTGCCAGCAGCTTTCGGGGGGGAACTGAAGCTTTCTTT
CDR3 protein: CASSFRGGTEAFF
V gene: TRBV5-8
J gene: TRBJ1-1
D gene: .
clone size: .

CDR3 DNA: TGTGCCAGCAGCTTCGGACTAGCGGGAGGGGATGAGCAGTTCTTC
CDR3 protein: CASSFGLAGGDEQFF
V gene: TRBV11-3
J gene: TRBJ2-1
D gene: TRBD2
clone size: .

CDR3 DNA: TGTGCCAGCAGTTTATCTGGCGGGAGGGCGAACACCGGGGAGCTGTTTTTT
CDR3 protein: CASSLSGGRANTGELFF
V gene: TRBV27
J gene: TRBJ2-2
D gene: TRBD2
clone size: .

CDR3 DNA: TGTGCCAGCAGTTTAGAGGACAGGGGGTACGAGCAGTACTTC
CDR3 protein: CASSLEDRGYEQYF
V gene: TRBV28
J gene: TRBJ2-7
D gene: TRBD1
clone size: .

CDR3 DNA: TGTGCCAGCTCACCAGGGATCGGCGGGGACACTGAAGCTTTCTTT
CDR3 protein: CASSPGIGGDTEAFF
V gene: TRBV18
J gene: TRBJ1-1
D gene: .
clone size: few

CDR3 DNA: TGTGCCAGCAGCGTAGGTGTGGGCCAAAGCTCCTACGAGCAGTACTTC
CDR3 protein: CASSVGVGQSSYEQYF
V gene: TRBV9
J gene: TRBJ2-7
D gene: .
clone size: .

CDR3 DNA: TGCGCCAGCAGCCCTGACGGGACTAGCGGTTACCAAGAGACCCAGTACTTC
CDR3 protein: CASSPDGTSGYQETQYF
V gene: TRBV4-1
J gene: TRBJ2-5
D gene: TRBD2
clone size: .

CDR3 DNA: TGTGCCTCGTCTAGCGGGCCTATCTCCTACAATGAGCAGTTCTTC
CDR3 protein: CASSSGPISYNEQFF
V gene: TRBV30
J gene: TRBJ2-1
D gene: TRBD2
clone size: .

CDR3 DNA: TGTGCCAGCAGCTCCGACATCGGGGCCAACGTCCTGACTTTC
CDR3 protein: CASSSDIGANVLTF
V gene: TRBV7-3
J gene: TRBJ2-6
D gene: .
clone size: .

CDR3 DNA: TGTGCCAGCAGTTACTCGGCCAGACAGGGCCCTGAAGCTTTCTTT
CDR3 protein: CASSYSARQGPEAFF
V gene: TRBV6-5
J gene: TRBJ1-1
D gene: TRBD1
clone size: .

CDR3 DNA: TGTGCCTGGAGTGTTTCGGGGGGGTACGAGCAGTACTTC
CDR3 protein: CAWSVSGGYEQYF
V gene: TRBV30
J gene: TRBJ2-7
D gene: TRBD2
clone size: .

CDR3 DNA: TGTGCCAGCAGCCAGGGGACTAGCGCCTCCTACGAGCAGTACTTC
CDR3 protein: CASSQGTSASYEQYF
V gene: TRBV4-2
J gene: TRBJ2-7
D gene: TRBD2
clone size: .

CDR3 DNA: TGTGCCAGCAGGTCCGATACAGCCCCGAGCAATCAGCCCCAGCATTTT
CDR3 protein: CASRSDTAPSNQPQHF
V gene: TRBV27
J gene: TRBJ1-5
D gene: .
clone size: .

CDR3 DNA: TGTGCCAGCAGTTCGCCGAGGGACAGGGGGCCAGATACGCAGTATTTT
CDR3 protein: CASSSPRDRGPDTQYF
V gene: TRBV28
J gene: TRBJ2-3
D gene: TRBD1
clone size: .

CDR3 DNA: TGCGCCAGCAGCTTGGATATAACAGGGGGGACTAATGAAAAACTGTTTTTT
CDR3 protein: CASSLDITGGTNEKLFF
V gene: TRBV5-1
J gene: TRBJ1-4
D gene: TRBD1
clone size: .

CDR3 DNA: TGTGCCAGCCGACAGGGTCCGAGCTCCTACAATGAGCAGTTCTTC
CDR3 protein: CASRQGPSSYNEQFF
V gene: TRBV11-3
J gene: TRBJ2-1
D gene: TRBD1
clone size: once

CDR3 DNA: TGTGCCAGCACCCGTGCTGCGGGCAATGAGCAGTTCTTC
CDR3 protein: CASTRAAGNEQFF
V gene: TRBV27
J gene: TRBJ2-1
D gene: .
clone size: .

CDR3 DNA: TGTGCCAGCAGCCTAGAGGCGGACACTGAAGCTTTCTTT
CDR3 protein: CASSLEADTEAFF
V gene: TRBV5-6
J gene: TRBJ1-1
D gene: .
clone size: .

CDR3 DNA: TGTGCCAGTAGCAGCCAGGGTCGGTACGAGCAGTACTTC
CDR3 protein: CASSSQGRYEQYF
V gene: TRBV19
J gene: TRBJ2-7
D gene: .
clone size: .

CDR3 DNA: TGCGCCAGCAGCTTGCATACGACAGGGGAGACTGAAGCTTTCTTT
CDR3 protein: CASSLHTTGETEAFF
V gene: TRBV5-1
J gene: TRBJ1-1
D gene: TRBD1
clone size: .

CDR3 DNA: TGCGCCAGCAGCTGGTCCGGGACTAATAATGAGCAGTTCTTC
CDR3 protein: CASSWSGTNNEQFF
V gene: TRBV5-1
J gene: TRBJ2-1
D gene: TRBD2
clone size: once

CDR3 DNA: TGTGCCAGCAGCCACCCCTCGTCCCAGGCGAGAGATACGCAGTATTTT
CDR3 protein: CASSHPSSQARDTQYF
V gene: TRBV4-2
J gene: TRBJ2-3
D gene: .
clone size: .

CDR3 DNA: TGTGCCAGCAGTTACAGGTCCTTTTTGACTGGCTACACCTTC
CDR3 protein: CASSYRSFLTGYTF
V gene: TRBV27
J gene: TRBJ1-2
D gene: .
clone size: many

CDR3 DNA: TGTGCCTGGACGGATGACATGAACACTGAAGCTTTCTTT
CDR3 protein: CAWTDDMNTEAFF
V gene: TRBV30
J gene: TRBJ1-1
D gene: .
clone size: .

CDR3 DNA: TGTGCCAGCAGATCGGGGACAGGGGAGCAGTTCTTC
CDR3 protein: CASRSGTGEQFF
V gene: TRBV7-3
J gene: TRBJ2-1
D gene: TRBD1
clone size: .

CDR3 DNA: TGCACCAGCAGCCACCGGGACAATGAGCAGTTCTTC
CDR3 protein: CTSSHRDNEQFF
V gene: TRBV1
J gene: TRBJ2-1
D gene: .
clone size: .

CDR3 DNA: TGTGCCAGCAGCTGGGGACTAGCAAACACCGGGGAGCTGTTTTTT
CDR3 protein: CASSWGLANTGELFF
V gene: TRBV2
J gene: TRBJ2-2
D gene: TRBD2
clone size: .

CDR3 DNA: TGTGCCAGCAGCTTAACACCTAGCGCTGTCGAGCAGTACTTC
CDR3 protein: CASSLTPSAVEQYF
V gene: TRBV7-2
J gene: TRBJ2-7
D gene: .
clone size: once

CDR3 DNA: TGTGCCAGCAGCCATGGACAGGACGTGGGCACCGGGGAGCTGTTTTTT
CDR3 protein: CASSHGQDVGTGELFF
V gene: TRBV9
J gene: TRBJ2-2
D gene: TRBD1
clone size: .

CDR3 DNA: TGTGCCTGGAGCCATTCCGGGACAGTAGACTACACCTTC
CDR3 protein: CAWSHSGTVDYTF
V gene: TRBV30
J gene: TRBJ1-2
D gene: TRBD1
clone size: once

CDR3 DNA: TGTGCCAGCAGTCGAGGCGGCGGCACCTATGGCTACACCTTC
CDR3 protein: CASSRGGGTYGYTF
V gene: TRBV27
J gene: TRBJ1-2
D gene: .
clone size: few

CDR3 DNA: TGCAGTGCCCCTAGACAGGGGAGCACCTTC
CDR3 protein: CSAPRQGSTF
V gene: TRBV20-1
J gene: TRBJ1-2
D gene: TRBD1
clone size: .